This T cell receptor beta chain was obtained from a study of OX40 agonist ivuxolimab in advanced cancers. TCRdb keeps only in-frame clones here, not all; method: immunoSEQ multiplex PCR. The sample lists some 50,000 clones; 70% to 90% were seen once. CDR1 and CDR2 from the germline V gene are LNHDA and SQIVND (reference sequence). V was clipped by 4 bases and J by 6 bases; unmatched bases: 8. CDR3 length: 15 amino acids. This clone was recorded a few times. Material: CD4+ or CD8+ T cells sorted from blood, obtained in a trial of the OX40 agonist ivuxolimab. The chain links TRBV19 to TRBJ1-5; 8 bases are a match to TRBD1. The clonotype originates from an adult with an advanced solid tumor such as melanoma, head and neck, liver or kidney cancer. CDR3 sequence (DNA): TGTGCCAGTAGTAAAGGGACAGGAGAGGTTCAGCCCCAGCATTTT. Its translation: CASSKGTGEVQPQHF. The variable domain in full, with the rest retrieved from reference TRBV19 and TRBJ1-5, is DGGITQSPKYLFRKEGQNVTLSCEQNLNHDAMYWYRQDPGQGLRLIYYSQIVNDFQKGDIAEGYSVSREKKESFPLTVTSAQKNPTAFYLCASSKGTGEVQPQHFGDGTRLSIL.